The text below deals with one T cell receptor (beta chain). Its antigen is unknown. The sample belongs to a study of cytomegalovirus exposure and HLA in healthy donors. Overall study findings and caveats: Some V segments, including TRBV6-2 and TRBV6-3, were excluded as indistinguishable. Later on, an analysis tied 18,000 or so TCR beta sequences to HLA alleles at 0.05 false discovery rate.

CDR3 size: 16 residues. Unmatched junction bases numbered 16, after V lost 4 bases and J lost 6 bases. The germline gives CDR1 SGHNT, CDR2 YYREEE (reference sequence). The PCR employed 60 Vbeta primers together with 13 Jbeta primers. This table comes from immunoSEQ multiplex PCR, and its TCRdb copy is limited to in-frame clones, with some not included. The sample lists around 200,000 clones, 70% occurring once. This clonotype originated in a man aged 35-49 years in good health and CMV-seropositive. J is TRBJ2-7 and V is TRBV5-4; 7 bases map to TRBD2. Sample: PBMCs. The CDR3 coding sequence is TGTGCCAGCAGCGTCGGCGGCGGGGGACGGTTTGGCGAGCAGTACTTC. This translates into CASSVGGGGRFGEQYF.